This T cell receptor beta chain is from a study of Graves' ophthalmopathy and Graves' hyperthyroidism. The TCR beta CDR3 regions underwent amplification from RNA transcripts. RT-PCR with HTBI primers came first, then second-round multiplex PCR. MiXCR, applied by TCRdb to the multiplex PCR reads, yields one record per CDR3 protein. The table has about 410,000 distinct CDR3 sequences, around 18% seen once. The CDR3 has 15 amino acids. Germline CDR1 MGHRA, CDR2 YSYEKL. V lost 2 bases and J lost 0, with 10 bases in between. This clonotype has ten or more counts. The V and J genes are TRBV4-1 and TRBJ1-1; perhaps TRBD1 as D (5 bases). Sequencing was performed on peripheral blood. The receptor was derived from a woman between 18 and 29 years old with Graves' ophthalmopathy. The DNA for the CDR3 is TGCGCCAGCAGCCAATCGGGGGGGATGAACACTGAAGCTTTCTTT. Protein sequence: CASSQSGGMNTEAFF.